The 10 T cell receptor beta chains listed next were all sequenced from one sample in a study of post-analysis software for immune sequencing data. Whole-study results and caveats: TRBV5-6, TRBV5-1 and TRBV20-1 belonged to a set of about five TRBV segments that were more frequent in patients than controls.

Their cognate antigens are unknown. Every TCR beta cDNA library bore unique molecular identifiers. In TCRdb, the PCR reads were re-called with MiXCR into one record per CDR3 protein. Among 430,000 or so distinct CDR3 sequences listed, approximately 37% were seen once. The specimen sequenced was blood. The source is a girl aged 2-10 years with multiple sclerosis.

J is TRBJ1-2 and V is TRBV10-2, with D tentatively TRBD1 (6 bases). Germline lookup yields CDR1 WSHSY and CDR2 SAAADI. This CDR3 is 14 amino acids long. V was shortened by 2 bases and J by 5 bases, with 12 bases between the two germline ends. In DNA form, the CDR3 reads TGCGCCAGCAGTGAGGTCAACAGGGTTTATGGCTACACCTTC. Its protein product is CASSEVNRVYGYTF.

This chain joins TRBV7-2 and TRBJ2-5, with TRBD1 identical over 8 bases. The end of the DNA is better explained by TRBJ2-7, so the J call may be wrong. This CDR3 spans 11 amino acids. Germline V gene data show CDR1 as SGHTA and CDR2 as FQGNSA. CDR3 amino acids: CASDRGYEQYF. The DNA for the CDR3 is TGTGCCAGCGACAGGGGTTACGAGCAGTACTTC.

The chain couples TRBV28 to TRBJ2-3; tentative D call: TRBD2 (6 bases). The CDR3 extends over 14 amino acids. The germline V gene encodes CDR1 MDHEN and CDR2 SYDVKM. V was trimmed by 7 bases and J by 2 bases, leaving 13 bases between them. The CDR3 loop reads CASTLSGVTDTQYF. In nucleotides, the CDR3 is TGTGCCAGCACCCTTTCGGGGGTCACAGATACGCAGTATTTT.

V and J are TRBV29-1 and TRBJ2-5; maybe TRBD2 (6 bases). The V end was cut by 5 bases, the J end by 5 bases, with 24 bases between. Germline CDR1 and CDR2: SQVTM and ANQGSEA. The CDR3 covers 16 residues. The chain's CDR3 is CSVSREGGTVGETQYF. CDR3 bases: TGCAGCGTTTCTCGAGAGGGCGGGACTGTAGGGGAGACCCAGTACTTC.

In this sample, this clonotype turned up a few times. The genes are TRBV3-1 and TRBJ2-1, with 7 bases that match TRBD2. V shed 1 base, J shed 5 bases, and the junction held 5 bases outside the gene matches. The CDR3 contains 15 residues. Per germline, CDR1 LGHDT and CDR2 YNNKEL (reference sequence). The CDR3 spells CASSQVSGVHNEQFF. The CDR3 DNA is TGTGCCAGCAGCCAAGTGAGCGGGGTCCACAATGAGCAGTTCTTC.

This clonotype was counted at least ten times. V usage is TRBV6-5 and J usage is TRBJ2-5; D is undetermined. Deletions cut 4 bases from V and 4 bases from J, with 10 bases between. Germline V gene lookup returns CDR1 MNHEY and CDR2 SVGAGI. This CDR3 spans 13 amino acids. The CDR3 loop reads CASSSEELETQYF. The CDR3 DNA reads TGTGCCAGCAGTTCAGAAGAATTAGAGACCCAGTACTTC.

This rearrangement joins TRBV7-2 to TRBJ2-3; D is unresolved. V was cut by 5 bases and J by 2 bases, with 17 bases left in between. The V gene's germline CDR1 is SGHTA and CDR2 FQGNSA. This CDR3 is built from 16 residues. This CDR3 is CASSLMGVGNTDTQYF. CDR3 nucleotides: TGTGCCAGCAGCCTGATGGGTGTCGGCAACACAGATACGCAGTATTTT.

The CDR3 sequence is CASSYYRGRGEKLFF. In nucleotides, the CDR3 is TGTGCCAGCAGTTATTACAGGGGACGGGGAGAAAAACTGTTTTTT. The genes are TRBV28 and TRBJ1-4; TRBD1 agrees at 7 bases. The CDR3 extends over 15 amino acids. V shed 4 bases, J shed 8 bases, and the junction held 10 bases outside the gene matches. Germline CDR1 is MDHEN and CDR2 is SYDVKM.

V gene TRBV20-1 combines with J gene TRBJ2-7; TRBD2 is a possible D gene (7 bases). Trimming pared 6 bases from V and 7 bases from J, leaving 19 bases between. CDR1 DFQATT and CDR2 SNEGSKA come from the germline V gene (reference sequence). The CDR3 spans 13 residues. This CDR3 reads CSAQGGGQAEQYF. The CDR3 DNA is TGCAGTGCCCAAGGGGGGGGCCAAGCAGAGCAGTACTTC.

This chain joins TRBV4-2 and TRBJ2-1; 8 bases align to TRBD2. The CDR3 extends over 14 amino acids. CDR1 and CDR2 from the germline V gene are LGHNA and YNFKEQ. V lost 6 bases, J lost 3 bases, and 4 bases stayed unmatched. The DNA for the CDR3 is TGTGCCAGCAGGGAAGCGGGAGTCTACAATGAGCAGTTCTTC. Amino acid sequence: CASREAGVYNEQFF.